The sequence of this TCR beta chain was determined in a study of CD8 T cells in ankylosing spondylitis. Libraries of TCR beta came from quantitative 5'-RACE with molecular barcodes. Via MiXCR, TCRdb re-called the 5' RACE reads, giving one row per CDR3 protein. The table has around 320,000 distinct CDR3 sequences, about a fifth seen once. Germline V gene sequence: CDR1 SGDLS, CDR2 YYNGEE. The CDR3 loop spans 14 amino acids. Trimming at V came to 4 bases and at J to 4 bases, leaving 5 bases not matched to a gene. What was sequenced was blood, either unsorted or a sorted T cell fraction (not recorded which). The chain recombines TRBV9 with TRBJ2-5, with TRBD1 matching 9 bases. The sequence derives from a female donor with ankylosing spondylitis or in good health (not recorded which). The CDR3 sequence: CASSPRQGGETQYF. Written as DNA, the CDR3 is TGTGCCAGCAGCCCCCGACAGGGGGGAGAGACCCAGTACTTC.